A selection of T cell receptor beta chains follows, all from one sample in a study of CD8 T cells in ankylosing spondylitis. TCRdb passed the 5' RACE reads through MiXCR, listing each CDR3 protein once. The sample consists of around 430,000 distinct CDR3 sequences, roughly a sixth of them appearing once. The sample consisted of blood, either unsorted or a sorted T cell fraction (not recorded which). The receptors come from a male donor with ankylosing spondylitis. The CDR3 runs from the conserved cysteine through the conserved F or W. Fields, in order: clone size, D gene, J gene, V gene, CDR3 DNA, CDR3 protein. D genes are given only for firm matches. Where a row states a size, it is once, few, many or the class of an expanded clone; other rows omit it.

>many|TRBD1|TRBJ1-6|TRBV5-1
TGCGCCAGCAGCTTGCAGGGGGCAGATGGATCACCCCTCCACTTT
CASSLQGADGSPLHF
>.|.|TRBJ1-2|TRBV7-6
TGTGCCAGCAGCTTAGGGCAGCCCCCCTATGGCTACACCTTC
CASSLGQPPYGYTF
>few|.|TRBJ2-1|TRBV19
TGTGCCAGTAGTGGCGTTGGGGGCAGGGGAAAGAGGCATGAGCAGTTCTTC
CASSGVGGRGKRHEQFF
>few|TRBD1|TRBJ2-7|TRBV20-1
TGCAGTGCTAGCGCCGGGACAGGGGGCGACGAGCAGTACTTC
CSASAGTGGDEQYF
>.|.|TRBJ1-2|TRBV12-3/TRBV12-4
TGTGCCAGCAGTCAAAATACCGCTAACTATGGCTACACCTTC
CASSQNTANYGYTF
>few|.|TRBJ1-6|TRBV20-1
TGCAGTGCTAGCCTGGTCGGCAGGGTGAGCTCCTATAATTCACCCCTCCACTTT
CSASLVGRVSSYNSPLHF
>.|.|TRBJ1-1|TRBV2
TGTGCCAGCATACGAACAGAACAGGTCGGAGCCACTGAAGCTTTCTTT
CASIRTEQVGATEAFF
>many|.|TRBJ2-5|TRBV4-1
TGCGCCAGCAGCCAAACAGGGCTGACACAAGAGACCCAGTACTTC
CASSQTGLTQETQYF
>many|.|TRBJ2-1|TRBV12-3/TRBV12-4
TGTGCCAGCAGTTTAGCGCTAACGGCTAAAGTTCCGCATGAGCAGTTCTTC
CASSLALTAKVPHEQFF
>many|.|TRBJ1-4|TRBV4-2
TGTGCCAGCAGCGCGGACGGCAATAGACATGAAAAACTGTTTTTT
CASSADGNRHEKLFF
>few|.|TRBJ2-7|TRBV5-1
TGCGCCAGCAGGTCGGGAGCGAACTACGAGCAGTACTTC
CASRSGANYEQYF
>few|TRBD2|TRBJ2-1|TRBV12-3/TRBV12-4
TGTGCCAGCAGTTTGGCGGGGGGGCAGGAGTTCTTC
CASSLAGGQEFF
>.|.|TRBJ2-5|TRBV19
TGTGCCAGTAGTATAGATCCGGGAAGGGCGGAGACCCAGTACTTC
CASSIDPGRAETQYF
>few|.|TRBJ1-1|TRBV6-2/TRBV6-3
TGTGCCAGCAGTTACTACACGGTGAACACTGAAGCTTTCTTT
CASSYYTVNTEAFF
>.|.|TRBJ1-4|TRBV25-1
TGTGCCAGCAGGAGGGAGGGTGAAAAACTGTTTTTT
CASRREGEKLFF
>few|TRBD2|TRBJ2-1|TRBV5-1
TGCGCCAGCAGCCCCCGGATGAGCGGGGGGATTAATGAGCAGTTCTTC
CASSPRMSGGINEQFF
>.|.|TRBJ1-2|TRBV6-1
TGTGCCAGCAGCTTCTTCAGGGAGAACTATGGCTACACCTTC
CASSFFRENYGYTF
>.|.|TRBJ1-6|TRBV5-1
TGCGCCAGCAGGGAGGGCGCGGGTTCACCCCTCCACTTT
CASREGAGSPLHF
>few|.|TRBJ2-2|TRBV12-5
TGTGCTAGCTGTGCCGAAACATACACCGGGGAGCTGTTTTTT
CASCAETYTGELFF
>.|.|TRBJ2-7|TRBV7-2
TGTGCCAGCAGCTTAGCTGGAGGGTTGAACTACGAGCAGTACTTC
CASSLAGGLNYEQYF
>few|.|TRBJ2-1|TRBV6-2/TRBV6-3
TGTGCCAGCAACCGACAGGGAGGCGATGAGCAGTTCTTC
CASNRQGGDEQFF
>many|.|TRBJ1-5|TRBV20-1
TGCAGTGCTAGAAGGACATTTCCGGGCAATCAGCCCCAGCATTTT
CSARRTFPGNQPQHF
>.|.|TRBJ2-3|TRBV3-1
TGTGCCAGCAGCCAAGGACCGGGAGCGGCAGATACGCAGTATTTT
CASSQGPGAADTQYF
>.|TRBD1|TRBJ1-2|TRBV6-1
TGTGCCAGCAGACCTCCGGGACAGAGAAACTATGGCTACACCTTC
CASRPPGQRNYGYTF
>.|.|TRBJ2-2|TRBV9
TGTGCCAGCAACCCATCTCACCCGGACGGGGAGCTGTTTTTT
CASNPSHPDGELFF
>.|TRBD2|TRBJ2-3|TRBV20-1
TGCAGTGCTACGGGACTAGCGGGGGGAAGCACAGATACGCAGTATTTT
CSATGLAGGSTDTQYF
>few|.|TRBJ1-1|TRBV6-2/TRBV6-3
TGTGCCAGCACCCAAGCCCGGGGCCCTGAAGCTTTCTTT
CASTQARGPEAFF
>.|.|TRBJ1-2|TRBV28
TGTGCCAGCAGTGCAACAGGGATTGGTAACTATGGCTACACCTTC
CASSATGIGNYGYTF
>.|.|TRBJ2-3|TRBV11-2
TGTGCCAGCAGCAGAACGGGACAACACACAGATACGCAGTATTTT
CASSRTGQHTDTQYF
>few|TRBD2|TRBJ2-1|TRBV4-2
TGTGCCAGCAGCCGGGGACTAGCGGGGGCTGGTGAGCAGTTCTTC
CASSRGLAGAGEQFF
>.|.|TRBJ1-6|TRBV11-2
TGTGCCAGCAGCTTAGCTTCAAGCTCCTATAATTCACCCCTCCACTTT
CASSLASSSYNSPLHF
>few|.|TRBJ2-3|TRBV11-2
TGTGCCAGCAGCTTATGGCGGGGGCCCACAGATACGCAGTATTTT
CASSLWRGPTDTQYF
>many|.|TRBJ2-5|TRBV20-1
TGCAGTGCTAGAGACACCCACGGGGCAGGGCTGGAGACCCAGTACTTC
CSARDTHGAGLETQYF
>few|TRBD2|TRBJ2-4|TRBV4-2
TGTGCCAGCAGCCAAGGAGGGCAGCGGGGGGTCGCCAAAAACATTCAGTACTTC
CASSQGGQRGVAKNIQYF
>many|.|TRBJ2-3|TRBV12-3/TRBV12-4
TGTGCCAGCAGTTTAGCGCCGGGAGATACGCAGTATTTT
CASSLAPGDTQYF
>.|.|TRBJ2-1|TRBV28
TGTGCCAGCATAACCTACAATGAGCAGTTCTTC
CASITYNEQFF
>.|.|TRBJ2-7|TRBV5-1
TGCGCCAGCAGCATTTGGGGGATCGCCTACGAGCAGTACTTC
CASSIWGIAYEQYF
>.|.|TRBJ1-5|TRBV6-5
TGTGCCAGCAGTCACCGGGCCTTGGGCGGCAATCAGCCCCAGCATTTT
CASSHRALGGNQPQHF
>.|TRBD2|TRBJ2-3|TRBV4-2
TGTGCCAGCAGACTTGGACTAGCTATATTTCAAGATACGCAGTATTTT
CASRLGLAIFQDTQYF
>.|TRBD2|TRBJ2-3|TRBV5-1
TGCGCCAGCAGCGGGACCGGGACTAGAGCCGGAGATACGCAGTATTTT
CASSGTGTRAGDTQYF
>few|.|TRBJ2-1|TRBV29-1
TGCAGCGCACTCCAAGACCTCAGGGGTGAGCAGTTCTTC
CSALQDLRGEQFF
>many|.|TRBJ2-2|TRBV4-3
TGCGCCAGCAGCCAAGAGTGGCTAGCCCCCACCGGGGAGCTGTTTTTT
CASSQEWLAPTGELFF
>.|TRBD2|TRBJ2-3|TRBV11-2
TGTGCCAGCAGCTTAGGTTGGGGCGGGAGTTTTAATCCAGATACGCAGTATTTT
CASSLGWGGSFNPDTQYF
>few|TRBD2|TRBJ2-1|TRBV29-1
TGCAGCGTTTCCCTGGGACTAGCTGGCAATGAGCAGTTCTTC
CSVSLGLAGNEQFF
>few|TRBD1|TRBJ2-1|TRBV25-1
TGTGCCAGCAGTGAACTACAGGGGGTCGATGAGCAGTTCTTC
CASSELQGVDEQFF
>.|.|TRBJ2-1|TRBV20-1
TGCAGTGCTAGTCCAGGGGGAGGTATCGAGCAGTTCTTC
CSASPGGGIEQFF
>few|.|TRBJ1-1|TRBV4-3
TGCGCCAGCAGCCAGCGTCCCGGGGGGACGGCTGAAGCTTTCTTT
CASSQRPGGTAEAFF
>.|TRBD1|TRBJ2-7|TRBV18
TGTGCCAGCTCTCCACAGGGGAACAACTACGAGCAGTACTTC
CASSPQGNNYEQYF
>few|.|TRBJ2-7|TRBV21-1
TGTGCCAGCAGCAAAGGAGGGGACGAGCAGTACTTC
CASSKGGDEQYF
>few|.|TRBJ2-6|TRBV7-9
TGTGCCTCCCCACCGGTATCTTTCTCTGGGGCCAACGTCCTGACTTTC
CASPPVSFSGANVLTF
>few|.|TRBJ2-2|TRBV2
TGTGCCAGCAGTTTGGACAGGGAGGGCGGGGAGCTGTTTTTT
CASSLDREGGELFF
>.|TRBD1|TRBJ2-7|TRBV7-8
TGTGCCAGCAGCTTTGGGGACAGGGGTTGGCCACTCTCCTACGAGCAGTACTTC
CASSFGDRGWPLSYEQYF
>.|.|TRBJ1-2|TRBV10-3
TGTGCCATCAGTGGAGGGCAGGGCCATGGCTACACCTTC
CAISGGQGHGYTF
>.|.|TRBJ2-6|TRBV18
TGTGCCAGCTCGCTTCCGGGGGCTGGGGCCAACGTCCTGACTTTC
CASSLPGAGANVLTF
>.|.|TRBJ2-4|TRBV3-1
TGTGCCAGCAGCCGCTCCCCTAGGACTGCCAAAAACATTCAGTACTTC
CASSRSPRTAKNIQYF